Presented here are 19 T cell receptor beta chains from one specimen sequenced in a study of graft-versus-host responses after intestinal transplantation. No antigen is known for these receptors. Generated by immunoSEQ multiplex PCR, the TCRdb table keeps only in-frame clones and is missing some. Of approximately 97,000 clones in the sample, around 92% were seen once. The specimen comprised unstimulated CD8+ T cells sorted from spleen or lymph node cells, sampled before transplant. The receptors were sampled from a human donor who was the organ donor for an intestinal transplant.

The chain is built from TRBV6-1 and TRBJ1-1; TRBD1 aligns across 7 bases. Per germline, CDR1 MNHNS and CDR2 SASEGT. This CDR3 spans 14 amino acids. V lost 5 bases to trimming and J lost 9 bases; unmatched junction nucleotides: 12. The CDR3 is CASSTPTGEEQAFF. CDR3 in DNA: TGTGCCAGCAGTACGCCTACAGGGGAAGAACAAGCTTTCTTT.

This clone was observed a single time. The V call is TRBV14, the J call TRBJ1-2, with 9 positions matching TRBD1. Trimming at V came to 1 base and at J to 4 bases, leaving 4 bases not matched to a gene. In germline, CDR1 is SGHDN, CDR2 FVKESK. The CDR3 is 15 amino acids. The chain's CDR3 is CASSQGGTGSYGYTF. The CDR3, as DNA: TGTGCCAGCAGCCAAGGCGGGACAGGGAGCTATGGCTACACCTTC.

The table lists this clone with a few counts. This sequence joins TRBV10-2 and TRBJ1-5, with D unresolved. This CDR3 is 14 amino acids long. The germline V gene encodes CDR1 WSHSY and CDR2 SAAADI. Deletions cut 2 bases from V and 6 bases from J, with 11 bases between. CDR3 sequence reads: CASSEVVDRQPQHF. CDR3 nucleotides: TGCGCCAGCAGTGAGGTAGTTGATCGTCAGCCCCAGCATTTT.

Only one count was recorded for this clone. The V gene is TRBV27, the J gene TRBJ2-3, with TRBD2 identical over 12 bases. V shed 5 bases, J shed 5 bases, and the junction held 8 bases outside the gene matches. There are 16 residues in the CDR3. Germline assignment: CDR1 MNHEY and CDR2 SMNVEV (reference sequence). The CDR3 reads CASSAKPGLAGDTQYF. The CDR3 nucleotides are TGTGCCAGCAGTGCCAAGCCGGGACTAGCGGGAGATACGCAGTATTTT.

The chain uses TRBV4-1 and TRBJ2-1; 8 nucleotides line up with TRBD2. Germline V CDR1 and CDR2: MGHRA, YSYEKL. The CDR3 consists of 14 residues. V dropped 4 bases and J dropped 6; count of bases not matched to a gene: 5. CDR3 sequence reads: CASSPQGTSNEQFF. The CDR3 DNA sequence: TGCGCCAGCAGCCCACAAGGGACTAGCAATGAGCAGTTCTTC.

This chain joins TRBV20-1 and TRBJ2-2, with D perhaps matching TRBD2 (5 bases). V was cut by 5 bases and J by 15 bases, with 16 bases left in between. The germline V gene has CDR1 DFQATT and CDR2 SNEGSKA (reference sequence). The length of the CDR3 is 11 residues. The CDR3 DNA is TGCAGTGCTCCGAGGGATCATGAGGTGTTTTTT. Amino acids: CSAPRDHEVFF.

V and J are TRBV10-1 and TRBJ2-1; D is ambiguous. The V gene's germline CDR1 is WNHNN and CDR2 SYGVQD (reference sequence). This CDR3 has 11 amino acids. Trimming took 8 bases from V and 5 from J, leaving 7 bases between them. This chain's CDR3 is CASSQDNEQFF. For the CDR3, the DNA is TGCGCCAGCTCCCAGGACAATGAGCAGTTCTTC.

The rearrangement uses TRBV5-4 and TRBJ2-4; a possible D gene is TRBD2 (6 bases). Germline CDR1 and CDR2: SGHNT and YYREEE (reference sequence). The CDR3 extends over 14 amino acids. Trimming removed 2 bases at V and 7 bases at J, with 13 bases between. CDR3 bases: TGTGCCAGCAGCTTTGCTGGGGGGAGCAACATTCAGTACTTC. Encoded protein: CASSFAGGSNIQYF.

This chain connects TRBV27 to TRBJ2-1; tentatively, D is TRBD2 (5 bases). Germline assignment: CDR1 MNHEY and CDR2 SMNVEV (reference sequence). Trimming took 0 bases from V and 0 from J, leaving 9 bases between them. This CDR3 is 16 amino acids long. The CDR3 bases are TGTGCCAGCAGTTTATCGGAGCGGAGCTCCTACAATGAGCAGTTCTTC. It encodes CASSLSERSSYNEQFF.

V usage is TRBV10-2 and J usage is TRBJ1-1; the D is unclear. The CDR3 runs 14 residues. Germline V gene data show CDR1 as WSHSY and CDR2 as SAAADI. V lost 2 bases and J lost 3, with 10 bases in between. CDR3 protein: CASSEGQAHTEAFF. DNA of the CDR3: TGCGCCAGCAGTGAGGGGCAGGCCCACACTGAAGCTTTCTTT.

V usage is TRBV27 and J usage is TRBJ2-1; 13 bases match TRBD2. This CDR3 region has 17 residues. Germline V gene data show CDR1 as MNHEY and CDR2 as SMNVEV (reference sequence). The V gene end was trimmed by 6 bases and the J gene end by 8 bases; junction bases not matched to a gene: 13. The CDR3 protein is CASSPGTSGVPLDEQFF. As DNA, the CDR3 is TGTGCCAGCAGCCCCGGGACTAGCGGGGTCCCCTTGGATGAGCAGTTCTTC.

In its sample, this clone was seen once. The chain links TRBV13 to TRBJ2-7; 8 bases fit TRBD1. V lost 5 bases to trimming and J lost 2 bases; unmatched junction nucleotides: 5. Per the germline V gene, CDR1 is PRHDT and CDR2 is FYEKMQ (reference sequence). The CDR3 extends over 14 amino acids. The CDR3 DNA reads as TGTGCCAGCAGCCAAGGACAGGGACCCTACGAGCAGTACTTC. Its translation is CASSQGQGPYEQYF.

The V gene is TRBV9, the J gene TRBJ1-2; 9 bases match TRBD1. Unmatched junction bases numbered 8, after V lost 1 base and J lost 4 bases. CDR1 and CDR2 from the germline V gene are SGDLS and YYNGEE. CDR3 length: 16 residues. The DNA for the CDR3 is TGTGCCAGCAGCGTAAACCCGGGACAGGGATTCTATGGCTACACCTTC. This gives the protein CASSVNPGQGFYGYTF.

This chain links TRBV19 with TRBJ1-1; D gene uncertain. Germline lookup yields CDR1 LNHDA and CDR2 SQIVND (reference sequence). The germline V and J ends were trimmed by 2 bases and 1 base, with 8 bases remaining between them. The CDR3 runs 14 residues. The CDR3 sequence: CASSINGGNTEAFF. CDR3 nucleotide sequence: TGTGCCAGTAGTATAAACGGCGGGAACACTGAAGCTTTCTTT.

The rearrangement links TRBV2 to TRBJ2-3; 10 nucleotides agree with TRBD2. Germline V gene lookup returns CDR1 SNHLY and CDR2 FYNNEI. The CDR3 has 15 amino acids. V was clipped by 3 bases and J by 4 bases; unmatched bases: 4. DNA for the CDR3: TGTGCCAGCAGTGAGCTAGCGGGAGAAGCAGATACGCAGTATTTT. This codes for CASSELAGEADTQYF.

The chain uses TRBV5-6 and TRBJ2-7; 10 bases align to TRBD1. This CDR3 comprises 15 residues. The germline V gene has CDR1 SGHDT and CDR2 YYEEEE. The junction had 10 bases not matched to a gene; V was cut back by 6 bases and J by 4 bases. The CDR3 coding sequence is TGTGCCAGCACCTCGATAGGGACAGGGGATTACGAGCAGTACTTC. Protein product: CASTSIGTGDYEQYF.

This clone has a handful of counts. The CDR3 DNA sequence: TGTGCCAGCAGCCACACTGGAGGGGCGGGGGAGCAGTACTTC. It yields the protein CASSHTGGAGEQYF. The chain uses TRBV13 and TRBJ2-7; D is perhaps TRBD2 (6 bases). The CDR3 consists of 14 residues. Between the trimmed V and J ends, which lost 5 bases and 7 bases, there was a span of 18 bases. Germline V CDR1 and CDR2: PRHDT, FYEKMQ (reference sequence).

The chain recombines TRBV4-2 with TRBJ2-3, with 13 bases lining up with TRBD2. CDR1 is LGHNA and CDR2 is YNFKEQ in the germline V gene. The V and J ends lost 4 bases and 6 bases, in that order; junction bases with no gene match: 7. The CDR3 spans 16 residues. The CDR3 region has the DNA TGTGCCAGCAGCCCAACTAGCGGGGGGGCTCGGGATACGCAGTATTTT. Translation: CASSPTSGGARDTQYF.

The chain carries TRBV9 and TRBJ2-1; 9 nucleotides agree with TRBD2. This CDR3 comprises 19 residues. Trimming cost V 3 bases and J 1 base; bases outside gene matches: 14. The germline CDR1 and CDR2 sequences are SGDLS and YYNGEE. The CDR3 region has the DNA TGTGCCAGCAGCGGGGTCTCCTGGCGGGAGGGCGGTTCCTACAATGAGCAGTTCTTC. Protein: CASSGVSWREGGSYNEQFF.